This is a list of T cell receptor beta chains from one sample in a study of cytomegalovirus exposure and HLA in healthy donors. Sequencing was performed with immunoSEQ multiplex PCR; in TCRdb, only in-frame clones are kept and a portion is missing. The top ten hold 2.5% to 3% of the sample, which has approximately 100,000 clones, 75% seen once. Sequenced sample: PBMCs. These receptors all come from a male donor in good health and CMV-seropositive. CDR3s include the opening cysteine and the closing phenylalanine or tryptophan. The D gene is left open where the match is weak. Clone size is not always given. Where it is, it says once, few, many or a class for expanded clones.

j_call d_call v_call clone_size cdr3_aa cdr3_nt
TRBJ1-5 NA TRBV5-1 once CASSFEGGNQPQHF TGCGCCAGCAGCTTTGAGGGGGGCAATCAGCCCCAGCATTTT
TRBJ2-1 NA TRBV5-4 NA CASSSGGASSYNEQFF TGTGCCAGCAGCTCAGGAGGGGCCTCCTCCTACAATGAGCAGTTCTTC
TRBJ2-5 TRBD2 TRBV4-1 NA CASSPGGRETQYF TGCGCCAGCAGCCCGGGAGGCCGAGAGACCCAGTACTTC
TRBJ1-3 NA TRBV4-1 NA CASSQKTGHSGNTIYF TGCGCCAGCAGCCAAAAGACAGGCCACTCTGGAAACACCATATATTTT
TRBJ2-6 NA TRBV19 NA CASSIDRGSVLTF TGTGCCAGTAGTATAGACCGGGGAAGCGTCCTGACTTTC
TRBJ2-7 TRBD1 TRBV4-1 NA CASSSSRGPQHEQYF TGCGCCAGCAGCTCATCGAGGGGGCCCCAGCACGAGCAGTACTTC
TRBJ1-1 TRBD1 TRBV13 NA CASSKRIDRATEAFF TGTGCCAGCAGCAAACGGATTGACAGGGCCACTGAAGCTTTCTTT
TRBJ2-2 NA TRBV27 NA CASSLIYSGGVKNTGELFF TGTGCCAGCAGTTTAATATATTCGGGGGGCGTCAAGAACACCGGGGAGCTGTTTTTT
TRBJ1-5 TRBD1 TRBV30 few CAWSTAQGGVQPQHF TGTGCCTGGAGTACGGCACAGGGGGGTGTTCAGCCCCAGCATTTT
TRBJ2-7 NA TRBV6-5 NA CASSDNYEQYF TGTGCCAGCAGTGACAACTACGAGCAGTACTTC
TRBJ2-5 TRBD2 TRBV30 NA CSSGRGETQYF TGTTCCAGCGGGAGGGGAGAGACCCAGTACTTC
TRBJ1-1 NA TRBV28 few CASSLTENTEAFF TGTGCCAGCAGTTTAACAGAGAACACTGAAGCTTTCTTT
TRBJ1-1 TRBD1 TRBV4-2 NA CASSQPRDRSTEAFF TGTGCCAGCAGCCAGCCCCGGGACAGGAGCACTGAAGCTTTCTTT
TRBJ2-3 TRBD1 TRBV18 few CASSPSGTGTDTQYF TGTGCCAGCTCACCATCCGGGACAGGCACAGATACGCAGTATTTT
TRBJ1-5 TRBD1 TRBV30 NA CAWSRQGDQPQHF TGTGCCTGGAGCCGACAGGGGGATCAGCCCCAGCATTTT
TRBJ2-7 NA TRBV2 few CASVVRASEQYF TGTGCCAGCGTTGTCAGGGCCTCCGAGCAGTACTTC
TRBJ1-1 NA TRBV5-4 NA CASSLRGNTEAFF TGTGCCAGCAGCTTGCGGGGGAACACTGAAGCTTTCTTT
TRBJ1-1 NA TRBV18 NA CASSRTENTEAFF TGTGCCAGCTCTCGGACAGAGAACACTGAAGCTTTCTTT
TRBJ2-4 NA TRBV6-1 NA CASSELILAKNIQYF TGTGCCAGCAGTGAGCTAATTCTAGCCAAAAACATTCAGTACTTC
TRBJ1-4 NA TRBV28 once CASSRLTGFEKLFF TGTGCCAGCAGTCGCCTGACAGGATTCGAAAAACTGTTTTTT
TRBJ1-5 TRBD1 TRBV6-1 NA CASSDPGQPEYSNQPQHF TGTGCCAGCAGTGATCCGGGACAGCCAGAATATAGCAATCAGCCCCAGCATTTT
TRBJ2-2 TRBD1 TRBV5-1 few CASSWDRNTGELFF TGCGCCAGCAGCTGGGACAGGAACACCGGGGAGCTGTTTTTT
TRBJ1-4 NA TRBV5-6 NA CASSLLPGSNEKLFF TGTGCCAGCAGCTTGTTACCCGGGTCTAATGAAAAACTGTTTTTT
TRBJ2-5 NA TRBV27 NA CASSLSRLQETQYF TGTGCCAGCAGTTTATCGAGGCTTCAAGAGACCCAGTACTTC
TRBJ1-1 NA TRBV6-6 NA CASSFAGGGTEAFF TGTGCCAGCAGTTTCGCAGGAGGTGGGACTGAAGCTTTCTTT
TRBJ1-2 TRBD1 TRBV14 NA CASNRSATGTGGARLYGYTF TGTGCCAGCAATCGTAGTGCTACCGGGACAGGGGGCGCCAGACTCTATGGCTACACCTTC
TRBJ1-2 NA TRBV11-2 few CASSLDWREDYTF TGTGCCAGCAGCTTAGATTGGCGGGAAGACTACACCTTC
TRBJ2-3 NA TRBV4-3 NA CASSQDRVRGYSTDTQYF TGCGCCAGCAGCCAAGATCGGGTGCGGGGCTATAGCACAGATACGCAGTATTTT
TRBJ1-4 NA TRBV7-9 few CASSRDEKLFF TGTGCCAGCAGCCGGGATGAAAAACTGTTTTTT
TRBJ2-1 TRBD2 TRBV9 NA CASSVSGSNDEQFF TGTGCCAGCAGCGTCAGCGGGAGTAATGATGAGCAGTTCTTC